These 32 T cell receptor beta chains came from one sample sequenced in a study of blood T cell repertoires in COVID-19. The protocol was immunoSEQ multiplex PCR, while the TCRdb copy is restricted to in-frame clones and leaves out a portion. The sample contains 250,000 to 350,000 clones, approximately 86% of which appear only once. The specimen was peripheral blood. These receptors all stem from a woman aged 70 to 79 with COVID-19, enrolled during active disease.

The CDR3 DNA sequence: TGCGCCAGCAGTGAGGGGACAACCTCTGAGCAGTACTTC. Its translation: CASSEGTTSEQYF. The chain combines TRBV10-1 with TRBJ2-7, with a possible D match to TRBD1 (6 bases). The germline V gene encodes CDR1 WNHNN and CDR2 SYGVQD (reference sequence). V dropped 2 bases and J dropped 7 bases, with 12 bases sitting between them. The CDR3 extends over 13 amino acids.

The rearrangement joins TRBV30 to TRBJ2-1, with TRBD1 matching over 10 bases. V was pared by 1 base and J by 3 bases, with 3 bases of the junction left unmatched. CDR3 length: 15 residues. Germline CDR1 GTSNPN, CDR2 SVGIG (reference sequence). The CDR3 nucleotides are TGTGCCTGGAGTGCCGGGACAGGGGACTACAATGAGCAGTTCTTC. As protein: CAWSAGTGDYNEQFF.

The genes are TRBV10-3 and TRBJ2-7; 7 bases align to TRBD1. Germline CDR1 ENHRY, CDR2 SYGVKD. V lost 10 bases and J lost 1; bases outside the gene matches: 10. This CDR3 has 14 residues. The CDR3 DNA reads TGTGCCACCCGAGTGGGACAGCAATCCTACGAGCAGTACTTC. Protein product: CATRVGQQSYEQYF.

This chain joins TRBV5-1 and TRBJ2-1; D possibly corresponds to TRBD1 (5 bases). The germline V and J ends were trimmed by 0 bases and 6 bases, with 10 bases remaining between them. Germline assignment: CDR1 SGHRS and CDR2 YFSETQ. The CDR3 consists of 14 residues. The CDR3 loop is CASSLGGRANEQFF. CDR3 coding DNA: TGCGCCAGCAGCTTGGGGGGCCGGGCCAATGAGCAGTTCTTC.

Regarding this clone: Other DNA sequences of this sample code for an identical CDR3. The chain combines TRBV19 with TRBJ2-7; D not certain. The CDR3 is made up of 11 amino acids. Germline CDR1 reads LNHDA; CDR2 reads SQIVND (reference sequence). Trimming shortened V by 3 bases and J by 4 bases, and 4 bases separated the two germline ends. This CDR3 reads CASSIGYEQYF. CDR3 nucleotides: TGTGCCAGTAGTATCGGGTACGAGCAGTACTTC.

The chain links TRBV19 to TRBJ2-1, with 7 bases aligning to TRBD2. Looked up from germline, CDR1 is LNHDA and CDR2 is SQIVND (reference sequence). The CDR3 length is 15 residues. The V gene end was trimmed by 3 bases and the J gene end by 3 bases; junction bases not matched to a gene: 5. The CDR3 DNA is TGTGCCAGTAGTATGTCCCTAGCGGTCTACAATGAGCAGTTCTTC. Translating gives CASSMSLAVYNEQFF. Combining the CDR3 with reference TRBV19 and TRBJ2-1 gives the whole variable domain DGGITQSPKYLFRKEGQNVTLSCEQNLNHDAMYWYRQDPGQGLRLIYYSQIVNDFQKGDIAEGYSVSREKKESFPLTVTSAQKNPTAFYLCASSMSLAVYNEQFFGPGTRLTVL.

This chain uses TRBV24-1 with TRBJ1-2; weak D call: TRBD1 (6 bases). This CDR3 has 13 amino acids. The V end was cut by 6 bases, the J end by 8 bases, with 15 bases between. CDR1 is KGHDR and CDR2 is SFDVKD in the germline V gene. The CDR3 loop is CATSRQVWDGYTF. CDR3 DNA sequence: TGTGCCACCAGTCGACAGGTTTGGGACGGCTACACCTTC.

This sequence joins TRBV7-2 and TRBJ2-7, with a tentative D call TRBD2 (6 bases). Germline V gene lookup returns CDR1 SGHTA and CDR2 FQGNSA. The CDR3 sequence is 15 residues long. Trimming took off 4 bases at V and 4 bases at J, with 17 bases between the two ends. DNA of the CDR3: TGTGCCAGCAGCTCCGCCCGGGGGACGAGGTACGAGCAGTACTTC. Its protein is CASSSARGTRYEQYF.

V and J are TRBV19 and TRBJ1-4; no clear D. Between the trimmed V and J ends, which lost 11 bases and 6 bases, there was a span of 13 bases. There are 12 residues in the CDR3. Looked up from germline, CDR1 is LNHDA and CDR2 is SQIVND (reference sequence). CDR3 in amino acids: CASSRTYEKLFF. CDR3 in DNA: TGTGCCTCGAGCCGAACCTATGAAAAACTGTTTTTT.

The chain couples TRBV5-6 to TRBJ1-4; tentative D call: TRBD1 (6 bases). The germline CDR1 and CDR2 sequences are SGHDT and YYEEEE. Trimming shortened V by 4 bases and J by 11 bases, and 12 bases separated the two germline ends. The CDR3 is 12 residues long. The CDR3 loop is CASSPQGYKLFF. In DNA form, the CDR3 reads TGTGCCAGCAGCCCACAGGGATACAAACTGTTTTTT.

V and J are TRBV4-2 and TRBJ1-2; D remains unclear. Trimming left V 0 bases short and J 0 bases short, with 8 bases between. The CDR3 runs 15 residues. The germline CDR1 and CDR2 sequences are LGHNA and YNFKEQ. The CDR3 here is CASSQDKLANYGYTF. CDR3 bases: TGTGCCAGCAGCCAAGATAAGTTAGCTAACTATGGCTACACCTTC.

This chain uses TRBV24-1 with TRBJ2-7, with a weak D call TRBD2 (5 bases). Per germline, CDR1 KGHDR and CDR2 SFDVKD. Trimming removed 3 bases at V and 2 bases at J, with 13 bases between. The CDR3 contains 15 residues. CDR3 nucleotides: TGTGCCACCAGTGATCGAAGGACGGGGACCTACGAGCAGTACTTC. Its protein is CATSDRRTGTYEQYF.

V gene TRBV2 combines with J gene TRBJ1-2; perhaps TRBD1 as D (5 bases). Germline loops: CDR1 SNHLY, CDR2 FYNNEI. The ends were cut back, 0 bases at V and 4 bases at J, with 15 bases in the middle. CDR3 length: 16 amino acids. CDR3 sequence: CASSEAVQGTPYGYTF. In nucleotides, the CDR3 is TGTGCCAGCAGTGAAGCGGTGCAGGGAACCCCCTATGGCTACACCTTC.

The chain has TRBV19 and TRBJ2-1; D may be TRBD2 (6 bases). V lost 0 bases and J 1 base, leaving 22 bases between the germline ends. The CDR3 extends over 20 amino acids. Germline V lookup: CDR1 LNHDA, CDR2 SQIVND (reference sequence). This CDR3 is CASSIDGSWRGSGSYNEQFF. The CDR3 DNA follows: TGTGCCAGTAGTATAGACGGGTCCTGGAGGGGTAGTGGTTCCTACAATGAGCAGTTCTTC.

This clone was seen only a few times. A much larger clone lies one base from this, so it may be a read error. The chain uses TRBV4-3 and TRBJ1-3, with 7 bases that match TRBD1. CDR1 is LGHNA, CDR2 YSLEER, per germline. The junction had 2 bases not matched to a gene; V was cut back by 1 base and J by 2 bases. The CDR3 runs 15 residues. The CDR3: CASSQGQGAGNTIYF. CDR3 sequence (DNA): TGCGCCAGCAGCCAAGGTCAGGGGGCTGGAAACACCATATATTTT.

The chain couples TRBV2 to TRBJ1-3; tentative D call: TRBD1 (5 bases). The germline V and J ends were trimmed by 7 bases and 3 bases, with 13 bases remaining between them. The germline gives CDR1 SNHLY, CDR2 FYNNEI. The CDR3 spans 14 residues. The CDR3 sequence is CASTGGGVGNTIYF. The CDR3 nucleotides are TGTGCCAGCACCGGGGGAGGGGTTGGAAACACCATATATTTT.

The V and J genes are TRBV7-2 and TRBJ2-3, with D uncertain. The CDR3 consists of 11 residues. Looked up from germline, CDR1 is SGHTA and CDR2 is FQGNSA. The V end lost 2 bases, the J end lost 6 bases, and 3 bases lay between the germline ends. The CDR3 here is CASSLLDTQYF. The CDR3 nucleotides read TGTGCCAGCAGCTTACTGGATACGCAGTATTTT.

This clone was seen once. The chain recombines TRBV21-1 with TRBJ2-7; the D call TRBD2 from the table was never checked on the DNA. TRBV21-1 is described as a pseudogene. The CDR3 consists of 12 residues. The CDR3 nucleotides read TGTGCCAGAAAGGGAGGGGTCCACGAGCAGTACTTC. It is translated as CARKGGVHEQYF.

The sample holds one count of this clone. This chain joins TRBV10-1 and TRBJ1-2; 9 bases match TRBD1. The CDR3 covers 14 residues. The germline V gene encodes CDR1 WNHNN and CDR2 SYGVQD (reference sequence). V lost 3 bases and J lost 7; bases outside the gene matches: 6. The chain's CDR3 is CASSEGTGKSGYTF. CDR3 bases: TGCGCCAGCAGTGAAGGGACAGGGAAAAGTGGCTACACCTTC.

The chain recombines TRBV9 with TRBJ2-2, with a tentative D call TRBD2 (6 bases). Germline V gene sequence: CDR1 SGDLS, CDR2 YYNGEE. V was shortened by 0 bases and J by 6 bases, with 15 bases between the two germline ends. The CDR3 runs 16 residues. The CDR3 nucleotides read TGTGCCAGCAGCGTAGATCGGAGCGGGCTGGCCGGGGAGCTGTTTTTT. Its translation: CASSVDRSGLAGELFF.

CDR3 amino acids: CATGLTDTQYF. The CDR3 DNA follows: TGTGCCACCGGGCTAACAGATACGCAGTATTTT. The chain carries TRBV24-1 and TRBJ2-3; the D is unclear. CDR3 size: 11 residues. V was pared by 9 bases and J by 3 bases, with 6 bases between. Germline loops: CDR1 KGHDR, CDR2 SFDVKD.

The V call is TRBV5-1, the J call TRBJ2-1, with 10 bases aligning to TRBD2. Germline loops: CDR1 SGHRS, CDR2 YFSETQ. This CDR3 is 17 amino acids long. Trimming at V came to 2 bases and at J to 8 bases, leaving 13 bases not matched to a gene. The CDR3 DNA is TGCGCCAGCAGCTTAGTTTACCTAGCGGGGGTTGGCGATGAGCAGTTCTTC. This encodes CASSLVYLAGVGDEQFF.

The chain recombines TRBV15 with TRBJ2-3; 9 positions agree with TRBD2. The CDR3 spans 16 residues. The germline gives CDR1 LNHNV, CDR2 YYDKDF (reference sequence). The trim removed 1 base at V and 1 base at J, leaving 3 bases unmatched. CDR3 loop: CATSRGQRGGTDTQYF. CDR3 nucleotide sequence: TGTGCCACCAGCAGAGGTCAGCGGGGGGGCACAGATACGCAGTATTTT.

The CDR3: CASSQLRGQGPSSGNTIYF. The CDR3 DNA reads TGCGCCAGCAGTCAACTCAGGGGGCAGGGCCCCAGCTCTGGAAACACCATATATTTT. The rearrangement links TRBV23-1 to TRBJ1-3, with 8 bases identical to TRBD1. TRBV23-1 falls under the ORF class, with uncertain function. V lost 2 bases to trimming and J lost 0 bases; unmatched junction nucleotides: 12. The CDR3 is made up of 19 amino acids.

This chain joins TRBV24-1 and TRBJ1-3; D possibly corresponds to TRBD1 (6 bases). Germline assignment: CDR1 KGHDR and CDR2 SFDVKD. This CDR3 spans 15 amino acids. Trimming removed 7 bases at V and 1 base at J, with 13 bases between. The CDR3 nucleotides are TGTGCCACCAGCAGAAGAGGGGGTTCTGGAAACACCATATATTTT. Amino acids: CATSRRGGSGNTIYF.

This clone was observed a single time. The gene calls are TRBV9 and TRBJ2-2, with 8 nucleotides matching TRBD1. With V trimmed by 0 bases and J by 4 bases, 26 bases remained unmatched. Germline-derived CDR1 and CDR2 are SGDLS and YYNGEE. The length of the CDR3 is 23 residues. The CDR3 sequence is CASSVGTPSGTGPRKRGTGELFF. For the CDR3, the DNA is TGTGCCAGCAGCGTAGGGACCCCCTCGGGGACAGGTCCAAGAAAACGCGGCACCGGGGAGCTGTTTTTT.

The rearrangement links TRBV4-1 to TRBJ1-5, with unresolved D. V was trimmed by 1 base and J by 3 bases, leaving 10 bases between them. This CDR3 is 15 amino acids long. Germline loops: CDR1 MGHRA, CDR2 YSYEKL. CDR3 DNA sequence: TGCGCCAGCAGCCAAGTGGCCGGACTCAATCAGCCCCAGCATTTT. It is translated as CASSQVAGLNQPQHF.

This clone was counted once. The V and J genes are TRBV12-5 and TRBJ2-3, with TRBD2 as a possible D gene (5 bases). Trimming pared 6 bases from V and 3 bases from J, leaving 25 bases between. The CDR3 spans 18 residues. CDR1 LGHNT and CDR2 FRNRAP come from the germline V gene. The CDR3 sequence: CASGPPTRALSWTDTQYF. CDR3 in DNA: TGTGCTAGTGGCCCCCCTACGAGGGCCCTGTCATGGACAGATACGCAGTATTTT.

The rearrangement uses TRBV3-1 (or the pseudogene TRBV3-2) and TRBJ1-6; no clear D gene. This CDR3 region has 16 residues. Germline V lookup: CDR1 LGHDT, CDR2 YNNKEL (reference sequence). V lost 1 base to trimming and J lost 0 bases, with 7 bases between them. The CDR3 DNA is TGTGCCAGCAGCCAAGGTGGGAGCTCCTATAATTCACCCCTCCACTTT. This encodes CASSQGGSSYNSPLHF.

The chain couples TRBV7-2 to TRBJ2-5; 12 positions agree with TRBD2. The CDR3 consists of 18 residues. V shed 0 bases and J 5 bases; nucleotides not matched to a gene: 10. CDR1 SGHTA and CDR2 FQGNSA come from the germline V gene. CDR3 sequence reads: CASSLARVGLAGFETQYF. CDR3 DNA sequence: TGTGCCAGCAGCTTAGCGAGGGTCGGACTAGCGGGGTTCGAGACCCAGTACTTC. The full variable domain, completed using reference TRBV7-2 and TRBJ2-5, is GAGVSQSPSNKVTEKGKDVELRCDPISGHTALYWYRQSLGQGLEFLIYFQGNSAPDKSGLPSDRFSAERTGGSVSTLTIQRTQQEDSAVYLCASSLARVGLAGFETQYFGPGTRLLVL.

The chain couples TRBV11-2 to TRBJ2-1; 7 positions match TRBD1. V gave up 4 bases and J gave up 9 bases; unmatched junction bases: 6. This CDR3 has 13 amino acids. Germline CDR1 SGHAT, CDR2 FQNNGV. In nucleotides, the CDR3 is TGTGCCAGCAGCTCGCAGGGACAGACTGAGCAGTTCTTC. Protein: CASSSQGQTEQFF.

The genes are TRBV27 and TRBJ2-1; D perhaps matches TRBD1 (6 bases). Per the germline V gene, CDR1 is MNHEY and CDR2 is SMNVEV (reference sequence). V gave up 6 bases and J gave up 2 bases, with 8 bases separating them. The CDR3 spans 13 residues. Here the CDR3 reads CASRQGAYNEQFF. DNA for the CDR3: TGTGCCAGCAGACAGGGAGCCTACAATGAGCAGTTCTTC.